A single T cell receptor beta chain is shown here with its context. What it binds is unknown. RNA, at about 0.45 to 1 ug, was reverse transcribed with random hexamers. Multiplex PCR with immunoSEQ amplified the TCR beta CDR3 across 54 Vbeta and 13 Jbeta. Each CDR3 protein is one row after TCRdb ran MiXCR on the immunoSEQ multiplex PCR reads. Of about 140,000 distinct CDR3 sequences in the sample, 85% to 95% are singletons; the top ten hold 0.14%. Sequencing of TCR beta, carried out with a high-throughput approach, was applied to CD8+ and CD4+ T cells from the blood. CDR1 and CDR2 from the germline V gene are MNHEY and SVGAGI. The CDR3 covers 11 residues. The V end lost 2 bases, the J end lost 9 bases, and 5 bases lay between the germline ends. This sample was included in a study of CD8 T cells in Susac syndrome. Study findings and constraints: The study conceded that its TCR sequencing and HLA analysis involved relatively few individuals. In Susac patients, clonal expansion was not detected in CD4+ cells.

This TCR derives from a human donor with Susac syndrome. The rearrangement links TRBV6-5 to TRBJ2-1; no clear D gene. The specimen was CD4+ T cells from PBMCs. CDR3 protein: CASSYLGEQFF. The CDR3 DNA reads as TGTGCCAGCAGTTACCTAGGTGAGCAGTTCTTC.